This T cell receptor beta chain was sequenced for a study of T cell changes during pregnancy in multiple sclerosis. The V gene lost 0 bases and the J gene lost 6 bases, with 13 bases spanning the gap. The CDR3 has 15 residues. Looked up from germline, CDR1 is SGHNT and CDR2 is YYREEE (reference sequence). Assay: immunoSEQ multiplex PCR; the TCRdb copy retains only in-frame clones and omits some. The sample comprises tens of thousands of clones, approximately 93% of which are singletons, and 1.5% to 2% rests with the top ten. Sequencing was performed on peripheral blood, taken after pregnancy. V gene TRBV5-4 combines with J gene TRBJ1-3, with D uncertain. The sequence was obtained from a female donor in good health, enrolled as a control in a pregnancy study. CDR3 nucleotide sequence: TGTGCCAGCAGCTTGGAGCGGTTTTCGGAAAACACCATATATTTT. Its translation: CASSLERFSENTIYF.